These 27 T cell receptor beta chains share one sample of origin, sequenced in a study of blood T cell repertoires in COVID-19. Sequenced by immunoSEQ multiplex PCR; TCRdb stores in-frame clones only, minus some. The table records about 110,000 clones, roughly 85% of them present only once. Sequencing was carried out using peripheral blood. These receptors originate from a man aged 40-49 years with acute or convalescent COVID-19.

This clone was seen more than once but under ten times. The genes are TRBV30 and TRBJ2-7, with 12 nucleotides matching TRBD1. The CDR3 length is 15 residues. Unmatched junction bases numbered 2, after V lost 2 bases and J lost 0 bases. Germline CDR1 and CDR2: GTSNPN and SVGIG (reference sequence). The CDR3 DNA reads as TGTGCCTGGAGTCCGGGACAGGGGGCCTCCTACGAGCAGTACTTC. This encodes CAWSPGQGASYEQYF.

V and J are TRBV29-1 and TRBJ2-2, with D tentatively TRBD1 (6 bases). The germline CDR1 and CDR2 sequences are SQVTM and ANQGSEA. Between the trimmed V and J ends, which lost 4 bases and 1 base, there was a span of 13 bases. The CDR3 is made up of 15 amino acids. The CDR3 nucleotides are TGCAGCGTTGTAGGGCAGGGGCTGAACACCGGGGAGCTGTTTTTT. It translates to CSVVGQGLNTGELFF.

The count of this clone is one. This sequence joins TRBV5-4 and TRBJ2-2, with D possibly matching TRBD2 (5 bases). Trimming shortened V by 0 bases and J by 0 bases, and 9 bases separated the two germline ends. CDR1 and CDR2 (germline): SGHNT, YYREEE (reference sequence). This CDR3 comprises 16 residues. This CDR3 is CASSLDPGTNTGELFF. CDR3 nucleotides: TGTGCCAGCAGCTTGGACCCGGGGACGAACACCGGGGAGCTGTTTTTT.

The V call is TRBV6-5, the J call TRBJ2-1; 15 bases agree with TRBD2. This CDR3 comprises 15 residues. V dropped 6 bases and J dropped 7; count of bases not matched to a gene: 4. CDR1 and CDR2 (germline): MNHEY, SVGAGI. In DNA, the CDR3 is TGTGCCAGCAGGACGGGACTAGCGGGGGGTAATGAGCAGTTCTTC. It codes for CASRTGLAGGNEQFF.

There are a few counts of this clone. The chain has TRBV6-5 and TRBJ1-1; TRBD1 agrees at 8 bases. The CDR3 is 14 residues long. V lost 7 bases and J lost 0; bases outside the gene matches: 4. Germline CDR1 MNHEY, CDR2 SVGAGI. Here the CDR3 DNA reads TGTGCCAGCATACGGACAGGGATGAACACTGAAGCTTTCTTT. Protein: CASIRTGMNTEAFF.

The gene calls are TRBV3-1 (or the pseudogene TRBV3-2) and TRBJ2-2; TRBD2 matches at 8 bases. The V and J ends lost 4 bases and 6 bases, in that order; junction bases with no gene match: 1. This CDR3 region has 13 residues. CDR1 and CDR2 (germline): LGHDT, YNNKEL (reference sequence). CDR3 nucleotides: TGTGCCAGCAGCCGGGGACTAGCCGGGGAGCTGTTTTTT. Translation gives CASSRGLAGELFF.

The CDR3 DNA reads as TGTGCCAGCGGGAGGAACTCTGGAAACACCATATATTTT. This gives the protein CASGRNSGNTIYF. This chain joins TRBV6-6 and TRBJ1-3, with unresolved D. Trimming stripped 8 bases from V and 0 bases from J, with 8 bases between. The germline V gene has CDR1 MNHNY and CDR2 SVGAGI (reference sequence). This CDR3 has 13 residues.

J is TRBJ2-7 and V is TRBV3-1 (or the pseudogene TRBV3-2); D unresolved. Trimming shortened V by 4 bases and J by 1 base, and 11 bases separated the two germline ends. This CDR3 spans 14 amino acids. Germline V gives CDR1 LGHDT, CDR2 YNNKEL (reference sequence). The CDR3, as DNA: TGTGCCAGCAGCCTGACTTCGGGTTCCTACGAGCAGTACTTC. It specifies CASSLTSGSYEQYF.

The chain uses TRBV19 and TRBJ2-7, with 11 bases fitting TRBD2. Germline V gene sequence: CDR1 LNHDA, CDR2 SQIVND (reference sequence). The junction had 2 bases not matched to a gene; V was cut back by 1 base and J by 3 bases. The CDR3 extends over 15 amino acids. Here the CDR3 reads CASSIGLAGLYEQYF. CDR3 nucleotides: TGTGCCAGTAGTATAGGACTAGCGGGGCTCTACGAGCAGTACTTC.

The chain is built from TRBV12-5 and TRBJ2-5; the D gene is possibly TRBD1 (6 bases). CDR1 LGHNT and CDR2 FRNRAP come from the germline V gene. This CDR3 is 14 amino acids long. With 5 bases removed from V and 2 bases from J, the gap between germline ends came to 12 bases. In DNA, the CDR3 is TGTGCTAGTGGTCCGGGACACCAACAAGAGACCCAGTACTTC. It translates to CASGPGHQQETQYF.

The chain recombines TRBV5-1 with TRBJ2-1, with 12 bases matching TRBD1. The CDR3 length is 18 residues. The ends lost 3 bases at V and 12 bases at J; junction bases unmatched: 19. Germline V lookup: CDR1 SGHRS, CDR2 YFSETQ. The CDR3 loop is CASSWPAGQGAITGRQFF. The CDR3 region has the DNA TGCGCCAGCAGCTGGCCCGCGGGACAGGGGGCGATTACAGGCAGGCAGTTCTTC.

This clone has a single count. The gene calls are TRBV4-1 and TRBJ2-2; D uncertain. The CDR3 has 14 residues. Germline CDR1 MGHRA, CDR2 YSYEKL. Trimming pared 1 base from V and 1 base from J, leaving 4 bases between. CDR3 DNA: TGCGCCAGCAGCCAAGGACAGAACACCGGGGAGCTGTTTTTT. Its protein product is CASSQGQNTGELFF.

The chain links TRBV9 to TRBJ1-5, with TRBD1 matching over 7 bases. Germline V CDR1 and CDR2: SGDLS, YYNGEE. The V and J ends lost 3 bases and 5 bases, in that order; junction bases with no gene match: 8. The CDR3 extends over 15 amino acids. The CDR3 sequence: CASSASDRVDQPQHF. CDR3 coding DNA: TGTGCCAGCAGCGCTTCCGACAGGGTGGATCAGCCCCAGCATTTT.

This chain uses TRBV5-6 with TRBJ1-2; weak D call: TRBD1 (5 bases). This CDR3 has 13 amino acids. V was clipped by 0 bases and J by 6 bases, with 9 bases between them. The germline gives CDR1 SGHDT, CDR2 YYEEEE. The DNA for the CDR3 is TGTGCCAGCAGCTTGGGACAGCTTGATGGCTACACCTTC. Translating it yields CASSLGQLDGYTF.

The gene calls are TRBV29-1 and TRBJ2-7; D may be TRBD1 (5 bases). In germline, CDR1 is SQVTM, CDR2 ANQGSEA. Trimming cost V 5 bases and J 2 bases, with 13 bases left between them. The length of the CDR3 is 13 residues. This chain's CDR3 is CSVTPDSAYEQYF. The CDR3 nucleotides read TGCAGCGTTACTCCTGACAGTGCCTACGAGCAGTACTTC.

The chain uses TRBV7-9 and TRBJ2-7; D might be TRBD1 (7 bases). Germline CDR1 is SEHNR and CDR2 is FQNEAQ (reference sequence). The V end was cut by 3 bases, the J end by 1 base, with 13 bases between. CDR3 length: 15 amino acids. The CDR3 here is CASSFVQGGSYEQYF. The DNA of the CDR3 is TGTGCCAGCAGCTTTGTTCAGGGGGGATCCTACGAGCAGTACTTC.

This clone was observed a few times. The genes are TRBV11-2 and TRBJ1-5, with 7 bases identical to TRBD1. J gave up 3 bases and V 2 bases, and 4 bases lay outside the gene matches. Germline CDR1 and CDR2: SGHAT and FQNNGV. CDR3 length equals 15 residues. CDR3 in DNA: TGTGCCAGCAGCTTAACGGGACAGCTCAATCAGCCCCAGCATTTT. It is translated as CASSLTGQLNQPQHF.

This chain connects TRBV27 to TRBJ2-2; 11 bases map to TRBD2. CDR1 and CDR2 from the germline V gene are MNHEY and SMNVEV (reference sequence). V was pared by 5 bases and J by 7 bases, with 12 bases of the junction left unmatched. The CDR3 runs to 17 residues. CDR3 DNA sequence: TGTGCCAGCAGTCCCGCACTAGCGGGGGATTATGACGGGGAGCTGTTTTTT. As protein: CASSPALAGDYDGELFF.

This clone has a single count. The chain employs TRBV29-1 and TRBJ2-3, with D perhaps matching TRBD1 (6 bases). From germline, CDR1 is SQVTM and CDR2 ANQGSEA. V was clipped by 6 bases and J by 2 bases, with 39 bases between them. The CDR3 totals 22 residues. CDR3 in amino acids: CSVAGVESLEEIVVDPTDTQYF. As DNA, the CDR3 is TGCAGCGTCGCAGGGGTAGAGAGTCTTGAAGAGATTGTAGTGGACCCCACAGATACGCAGTATTTT.

V is TRBV3-1 (or the pseudogene TRBV3-2) and J is TRBJ2-1; 9 nucleotides agree with TRBD1. With V trimmed by 1 base and J by 8 bases, 0 bases remained unmatched. There are 13 residues in the CDR3. Germline CDR1 LGHDT, CDR2 YNNKEL (reference sequence). CDR3: CASSQGTGDEQFF. CDR3 nucleotide sequence: TGTGCCAGCAGCCAAGGGACAGGGGATGAGCAGTTCTTC.

The CDR3 nucleotides read TGTGCCAGCAGTCGCGCAGGGGGCCTGTACCAAGAGACCCAGTACTTC. This sequence encodes CASSRAGGLYQETQYF. This sequence joins TRBV6-2 or TRBV6-3 and TRBJ2-5; 8 positions match TRBD1. V shed 5 bases, J shed 0 bases, and the junction held 8 bases outside the gene matches. Germline V gives CDR1 MNHEY, CDR2 SVGEGT. This CDR3 is 16 amino acids long.

V and J are TRBV24-1 and TRBJ2-2; D remains ambiguous. CDR1 is KGHDR and CDR2 is SFDVKD in the germline V gene. This CDR3 region has 13 residues. Trimming took off 7 bases at V and 1 base at J, with 6 bases between the two ends. As DNA, the CDR3 is TGTGCCACCAGCGGAGTGAACACCGGGGAGCTGTTTTTT. Protein product: CATSGVNTGELFF.

V gene TRBV28 combines with J gene TRBJ1-4; TRBD1 matches at 11 bases. In germline, CDR1 is MDHEN, CDR2 SYDVKM. This CDR3 contains 15 residues. V gave up 6 bases and J gave up 6 bases; unmatched junction bases: 6. The CDR3 nucleotides are TGTGCCAGCAGATCCGGGACAGGGGGGTATGAAAAACTGTTTTTT. Translated, it gives CASRSGTGGYEKLFF.

The genes are TRBV5-1 and TRBJ1-5; a possible D gene is TRBD1 (6 bases). Germline CDR1 is SGHRS and CDR2 is YFSETQ. The CDR3 is 14 amino acids. Trimming pared 0 bases from V and 7 bases from J, leaving 11 bases between. The CDR3 coding sequence is TGCGCCAGCAGCTTGGAGAACAGGGACCAGCCCCAGCATTTT. Translation: CASSLENRDQPQHF. Together with reference TRBV5-1 and TRBJ1-5, the CDR3 gives the full variable domain: KAGVTQTPRYLIKTRGQQVTLSCSPISGHRSVSWYQQTPGQGLQFLFEYFSETQRNKGNFPGRFSGRQFSNSRSEMNVSTLELGDSALYLCASSLENRDQPQHFGDGTRLSIL.

The V and J genes are TRBV3-1 (or the pseudogene TRBV3-2) and TRBJ2-7; 7 nucleotides match TRBD1. Germline CDR1 reads LGHDT; CDR2 reads YNNKEL (reference sequence). V shed 3 bases and J 3 bases; nucleotides not matched to a gene: 8. This CDR3 spans 15 amino acids. CDR3 sequence: CASSQTGTAYYEQYF. Written as DNA, the CDR3 is TGTGCCAGCAGCCAGACCGGGACAGCATACTACGAGCAGTACTTC.

This clone was observed a handful of times. This rearrangement joins TRBV5-1 to TRBJ1-1; D gene uncertain. Deletions cut 4 bases from V and 7 bases from J, with 11 bases between. The CDR3 totals 12 residues. Germline V lookup: CDR1 SGHRS, CDR2 YFSETQ. In DNA form, the CDR3 reads TGCGCCAGCAGCGTGGGTAGCAGTGAAGCTTTCTTT. Its protein product is CASSVGSSEAFF.

The chain employs TRBV7-9 and TRBJ1-5, with TRBD1 matching over 9 bases. V dropped 1 base and J dropped 4; count of bases not matched to a gene: 2. The CDR3 extends over 15 amino acids. The germline gives CDR1 SEHNR, CDR2 FQNEAQ (reference sequence). CDR3 nucleotide sequence: TGTGCCAGCAGCTTAGTGACAGGGGGAAATCAGCCCCAGCATTTT. Its translation is CASSLVTGGNQPQHF.